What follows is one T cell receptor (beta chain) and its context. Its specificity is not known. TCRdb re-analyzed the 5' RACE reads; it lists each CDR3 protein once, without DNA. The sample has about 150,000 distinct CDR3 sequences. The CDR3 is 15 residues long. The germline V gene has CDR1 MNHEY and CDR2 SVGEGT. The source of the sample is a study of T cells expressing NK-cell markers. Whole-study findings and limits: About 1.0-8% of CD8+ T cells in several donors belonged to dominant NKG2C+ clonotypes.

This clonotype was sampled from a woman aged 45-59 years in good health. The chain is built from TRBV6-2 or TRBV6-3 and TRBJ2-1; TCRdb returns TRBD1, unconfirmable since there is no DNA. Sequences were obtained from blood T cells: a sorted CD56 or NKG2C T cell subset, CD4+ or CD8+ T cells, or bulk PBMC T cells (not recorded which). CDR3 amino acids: CASSYSGTGYNEQFF.